Below, 4 T cell receptor beta chains from the same sample are listed, as sequenced in a study of regulatory T cells in long-lasting Graves disease. iRepertoire HTBI primers and Arm-PCR of CDR3 regions built TCR beta libraries. MiXCR was run by TCRdb on the multiplex PCR reads, yielding one entry per CDR3 protein. In the table there are 390,000 or so distinct CDR3 sequences, approximately 25% of which are singletons. Time point indicated: persistent/refractory GD, antithyroid drugs over 5 years with positive TRAb. PBMC RNA was the source of the TCR library. Sequenced material: peripheral blood mononuclear cells (PBMCs), taken when the disease was refractory, from a patient treated with antithyroid drugs. These receptor sequences come from a middle-aged woman with Graves disease.

This clonotype was observed at least ten times. The chain links TRBV20-1 to TRBJ1-2; D not resolved. The CDR3 consists of 13 residues. V lost 2 bases and J lost 0, with 7 bases in between. Germline V gene sequence: CDR1 DFQATT, CDR2 SNEGSKA (reference sequence). The CDR3 loop is CSARKGTNYGYTF. The CDR3 DNA sequence: TGCAGTGCTAGAAAAGGGACTAACTATGGCTACACCTTC.

This clonotype came up many times. The chain combines TRBV28 with TRBJ2-5; no definite D call. CDR1 is MDHEN and CDR2 is SYDVKM in the germline V gene. Trimming cost V 3 bases and J 8 bases, with 22 bases left between them. The CDR3 is 16 residues long. Here the CDR3 DNA reads TGTGCCAGCAGTTTTTCTACGGGCGTTACTGTCCGAACCCAGTACTTC. As protein: CASSFSTGVTVRTQYF. The entire variable domain, with the rest obtained from reference TRBV28 and TRBJ2-5, is as follows: DVKVTQSSRYLVKRTGEKVFLECVQDMDHENMFWYRQDPGLGLRLIYFSYDVKMKEKGDIPEGYSVSREKKERFSLILESASTNQTSMYLCASSFSTGVTVRTQYFGPGTRLLVL.

This clonotype was counted between two and nine times. The rearrangement joins TRBV20-1 to TRBJ2-2, with D perhaps given as TRBD1 or TRBD2 (5 bases each). V lost 4 bases and J 6 bases, leaving 9 bases between the germline ends. This CDR3 is 12 amino acids long. CDR1 and CDR2 from the germline V gene are DFQATT and SNEGSKA (reference sequence). The CDR3 DNA reads as TGCAGTGCTACCGGGACGGCCGGGGAGCTGTTTTTT. It translates to CSATGTAGELFF.

Many counts were recorded for this clonotype. V and J are TRBV20-1 and TRBJ2-7; TRBD2 might be the D (6 bases). Germline CDR1 reads DFQATT; CDR2 reads SNEGSKA (reference sequence). With 3 bases removed from V and 0 bases from J, the gap between germline ends came to 15 bases. The CDR3 consists of 15 residues. CDR3 in amino acids: CSARGGRLNSYEQYF. The CDR3 coding sequence is TGCAGTGCTAGGGGAGGTCGTTTGAACTCCTACGAGCAGTACTTC.